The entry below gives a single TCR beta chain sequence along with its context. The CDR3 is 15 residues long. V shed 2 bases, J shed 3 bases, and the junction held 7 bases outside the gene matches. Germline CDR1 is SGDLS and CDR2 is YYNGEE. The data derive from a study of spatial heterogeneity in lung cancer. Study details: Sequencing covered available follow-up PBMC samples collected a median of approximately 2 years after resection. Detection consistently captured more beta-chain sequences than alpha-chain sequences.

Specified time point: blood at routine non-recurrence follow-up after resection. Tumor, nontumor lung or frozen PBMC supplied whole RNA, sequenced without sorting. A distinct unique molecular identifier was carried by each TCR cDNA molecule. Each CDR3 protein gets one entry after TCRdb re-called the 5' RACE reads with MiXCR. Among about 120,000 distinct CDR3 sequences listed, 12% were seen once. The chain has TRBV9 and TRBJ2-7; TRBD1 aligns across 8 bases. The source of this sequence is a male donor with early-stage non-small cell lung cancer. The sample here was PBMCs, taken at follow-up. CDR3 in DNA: TGTGCCAGCAGCGTCGGACAGGGTGTTAGCTACGAGCAGTACTTC. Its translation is CASSVGQGVSYEQYF.